These 31 T cell receptor beta chains originate from one sample sequenced in a study of shared clonotypes between healthy human individuals. Some clones are missing from TCRdb's copy, which holds only in-frame ones; the method was immunoSEQ multiplex PCR. The sample carries roughly 1,500,000 clones, about 98.5% recorded once. Specimen: naive CD4+ T cells sorted from blood. Subset specified: CD45RA+ positively selected. These receptor sequences come from a man aged 25 to 45 in good health.

The chain is built from TRBV5-4 and TRBJ2-3; D gene unclear. CDR3 size: 13 residues. The V gene lost 0 bases and the J gene lost 4 bases, with 6 bases spanning the gap. Per germline, CDR1 SGHNT and CDR2 YYREEE (reference sequence). The CDR3 is CASSLVGSDTQYF. Written as DNA, the CDR3 is TGTGCCAGCAGCTTGGTTGGATCAGATACGCAGTATTTT. The full variable domain, completed using reference TRBV5-4 and TRBJ2-3, is ETGVTQSPTHLIKTRGQQVTLRCSSQSGHNTVSWYQQALGQGPQFIFQYYREEENGRGNFPPRFSGLQFPNYSSELNVNALELDDSALYLCASSLVGSDTQYFGPGTRLTVL.

The gene calls are TRBV29-1 and TRBJ2-3; maybe TRBD1 (6 bases). The germline V gene encodes CDR1 SQVTM and CDR2 ANQGSEA. V lost 6 bases and J 2 bases, leaving 9 bases between the germline ends. The CDR3 runs to 12 residues. CDR3: CSVGQNTDTQYF. The CDR3 nucleotides are TGCAGCGTAGGACAGAACACAGATACGCAGTATTTT.

J is TRBJ2-3 and V is TRBV23-1; D is perhaps TRBD1 (6 bases). TRBV23-1 is reported as an ORF; its role is uncertain. The CDR3 runs 15 residues. V lost 8 bases and J lost 1, with 16 bases in between. CDR3 residues: CASAKGQGCTDTQYF. CDR3 sequence (DNA): TGCGCCAGCGCCAAGGGTCAGGGGTGCACAGATACGCAGTATTTT.

This clone was counted once. The CDR3 region is CASSITLSGIQYF. In DNA, the CDR3 is TGTGCCAGTAGTATCACCCTTTCGGGCATTCAGTACTTC. The chain couples TRBV19 to TRBJ2-4; D remains ambiguous. CDR1 and CDR2 from the germline V gene are LNHDA and SQIVND (reference sequence). The CDR3 is made up of 13 amino acids. Trimming took off 3 bases at V and 9 bases at J, with 12 bases between the two ends.

The chain recombines TRBV6-1 with TRBJ1-1; tentative D call: TRBD1 (5 bases). With 10 bases removed from V and 0 bases from J, the gap between germline ends came to 18 bases. The germline V gene encodes CDR1 MNHNS and CDR2 SASEGT. CDR3 length: 15 amino acids. CDR3 amino acids: CATSGGRLMNTEAFF. DNA of the CDR3: TGTGCCACTTCGGGGGGGAGGCTCATGAACACTGAAGCTTTCTTT.

V usage is TRBV7-3 and J usage is TRBJ2-2, with 12 bases lining up with TRBD2. Germline loops: CDR1 SGHTA, CDR2 FQGTGA. The CDR3 loop spans 18 amino acids. Trimming cost V 1 base and J 3 bases; bases outside gene matches: 6. The CDR3 nucleotides are TGTGCCAGCAGCTTAAACCCTAGCGGGAGGGCCGACACCGGGGAGCTGTTTTTT. Translating it yields CASSLNPSGRADTGELFF.

This chain joins TRBV5-1 and TRBJ2-7, with D perhaps matching TRBD2 (5 bases). This CDR3 has 11 amino acids. Trimming pared 3 bases from V and 5 bases from J, leaving 6 bases between. Germline CDR1 SGHRS, CDR2 YFSETQ. The CDR3 is CASSSTNEQYF. The DNA for the CDR3 is TGCGCCAGCAGCTCGACTAACGAGCAGTACTTC.

J is TRBJ2-1 and V is TRBV6-5, with D tentatively TRBD2 (6 bases). CDR3 size: 10 residues. V dropped 8 bases and J dropped 8 bases, with 7 bases sitting between them. CDR1 is MNHEY and CDR2 is SVGAGI in the germline V gene. Here the CDR3 reads CASGRHEQFF. The CDR3 DNA sequence: TGTGCCAGCGGGAGGCATGAGCAGTTCTTC.

Here the CDR3 DNA reads TGTGCCAGCAGCCAAGATTTGGGCAATGAGCAGTTCTTC. Its protein is CASSQDLGNEQFF. The V call is TRBV14, the J call TRBJ2-1; no firm D call. The CDR3 is 13 amino acids. With 0 bases removed from V and 6 bases from J, the gap between germline ends came to 6 bases. CDR1 is SGHDN and CDR2 is FVKESK in the germline V gene.

V gene TRBV19 combines with J gene TRBJ2-7, with TRBD1 identical over 8 bases. J was trimmed by 1 base and V by 4 bases; bases with no gene match: 3. The germline V gene has CDR1 LNHDA and CDR2 SQIVND (reference sequence). CDR3 length: 14 residues. The CDR3 protein is CASSTTGASYEQYF. The CDR3 DNA reads TGTGCCAGTAGTACGACAGGGGCATCCTACGAGCAGTACTTC.

The chain has TRBV2 and TRBJ1-1; TRBD1 aligns across 8 bases. The V segment lost 10 bases and the J segment 2 bases; nucleotides outside the gene matches: 6. This CDR3 has 13 residues. CDR1 and CDR2 from the germline V gene are SNHLY and FYNNEI. The CDR3 loop is CATTGQVNTEAFF. DNA for the CDR3: TGTGCCACGACGGGACAGGTAAACACTGAAGCTTTCTTT.

This chain uses TRBV10-3 with TRBJ2-1; TRBD2 matches at 10 bases. The germline gives CDR1 ENHRY, CDR2 SYGVKD. The CDR3 is made up of 15 amino acids. V trimming: 6 bases; J trimming: 6 bases; junction bases outside the gene matches: 8. The CDR3 bases are TGTGCCATCAGCATGTCTAGCGGGGGCCCCAATGAGCAGTTCTTC. Its translation: CAISMSSGGPNEQFF.

The rearrangement links TRBV29-1 to TRBJ2-5, with a possible D match to TRBD1 (6 bases). The CDR3 spans 10 residues. Germline CDR1 and CDR2: SQVTM and ANQGSEA. The V end was cut by 3 bases, the J end by 9 bases, with 8 bases between. CDR3 residues: CSVDAGAQYF. CDR3 in DNA: TGCAGCGTTGATGCAGGGGCCCAGTACTTC.

The count of this clone is one. This chain links TRBV6-5 with TRBJ2-7; 9 bases line up with TRBD1. The CDR3 runs to 14 residues. Per the germline V gene, CDR1 is MNHEY and CDR2 is SVGAGI. J was trimmed by 4 bases and V by 4 bases; bases with no gene match: 5. Here the CDR3 DNA reads TGTGCCAGCAGTTCCGGACAGGGGTTTTACGAGCAGTACTTC. It yields the protein CASSSGQGFYEQYF.

In regard to this clone: The sample carries other DNA sequences with the same CDR3. The V call is TRBV5-4, the J call TRBJ2-1, with 10 bases identical to TRBD2. Looked up from germline, CDR1 is SGHNT and CDR2 is YYREEE (reference sequence). CDR3 length: 15 residues. Trimming at V came to 0 bases and at J to 4 bases, leaving 1 base not matched to a gene. CDR3 coding DNA: TGTGCCAGCAGCTTGGAGGGACTAGCGTACAATGAGCAGTTCTTC. Translated: CASSLEGLAYNEQFF.

This clone came up once. The rearrangement uses TRBV6-5 and TRBJ1-2; 10 nucleotides line up with TRBD1. This CDR3 is built from 14 residues. J lost 2 bases, V lost 6 bases, and 3 bases had no gene match. Germline lookup yields CDR1 MNHEY and CDR2 SVGAGI. Here the CDR3 DNA reads TGTGCCAGCAGAGCGACAGGGGGCAACTATGGCTACACCTTC. It encodes CASRATGGNYGYTF.

The chain couples TRBV10-3 to TRBJ2-1, with TRBD2 identical over 8 bases. Per the germline V gene, CDR1 is ENHRY and CDR2 is SYGVKD. Trimming cost V 6 bases and J 12 bases; bases outside gene matches: 19. There are 16 residues in the CDR3. The DNA of the CDR3 is TGTGCCATCAGACGGACAGTCCGTGGGCGGGAGGCGAGGCAGTTCTTC. Amino acid sequence: CAIRRTVRGREARQFF.

The rearrangement uses TRBV6-5 and TRBJ1-5; D perhaps matches TRBD1 (5 bases). From germline, CDR1 is MNHEY and CDR2 SVGAGI. Deletions cut 7 bases from V and 4 bases from J, with 8 bases between. The CDR3 spans 12 residues. DNA of the CDR3: TGTGCCAGCAATAGACAGAATCAGCCCCAGCATTTT. Protein: CASNRQNQPQHF.

V and J are TRBV5-1 and TRBJ2-3, with D uncertain. CDR3 size: 14 residues. The germline gives CDR1 SGHRS, CDR2 YFSETQ. Trimming cost V 0 bases and J 1 base, with 6 bases left between them. Here the CDR3 reads CASSLARRTDTQYF. In DNA, the CDR3 is TGCGCCAGCAGCTTGGCCAGGCGCACAGATACGCAGTATTTT.

The chain joins TRBV6-4 to TRBJ1-2; TRBD1 might be the D (6 bases). Trimming shortened V by 8 bases and J by 2 bases, and 24 bases separated the two germline ends. The CDR3 sequence is 17 residues long. Germline CDR1 MRHNA, CDR2 SNTAGT. The CDR3 is CASRLKNGQPLNYGYTF. The CDR3 nucleotides are TGTGCCAGCCGACTCAAGAACGGACAGCCTCTCAACTATGGCTACACCTTC.

The genes are TRBV10-1 and TRBJ2-2, with D unresolved. Trimming removed 4 bases from V and 0 bases from J, with 9 bases in between. The CDR3 contains 15 residues. Germline V gene sequence: CDR1 WNHNN, CDR2 SYGVQD (reference sequence). The CDR3 DNA sequence: TGCGCCAGCAGTGGTACCAACGCGAACACCGGGGAGCTGTTTTTT. Translation: CASSGTNANTGELFF.

The chain is built from TRBV6-1 and TRBJ2-3; weak D call: TRBD2 (5 bases). The CDR3 has 13 amino acids. CDR1 MNHNS and CDR2 SASEGT come from the germline V gene. Trimming removed 4 bases at V and 5 bases at J, with 10 bases between. Written as DNA, the CDR3 is TGTGCCAGCAGTGTCCGGGGTGAAGATACGCAGTATTTT. It codes for CASSVRGEDTQYF.

The chain recombines TRBV7-6 with TRBJ2-1; no reliable D call. CDR1 is SGHVS, CDR2 FNYEAQ, per germline. The CDR3 has 15 amino acids. With 5 bases removed from V and 3 bases from J, the gap between germline ends came to 14 bases. This CDR3 reads CASSHDLRLYNEQFF. CDR3 DNA sequence: TGTGCCAGCAGCCATGACCTTCGGCTCTACAATGAGCAGTTCTTC.

The CDR3 spells CASRPREYGNTIYF. The CDR3 nucleotides are TGTGCAAGTCGCCCGCGTGAATATGGTAACACCATATATTTT. The V gene is TRBV12-2, the J gene TRBJ1-3. TRBV12-2 is a pseudogene locus. The length of the CDR3 is 14 residues.

With respect to this clone: Other DNA sequences in the sample encode the same CDR3. V is TRBV5-1 and J is TRBJ2-7; 8 positions agree with TRBD1. Germline CDR1 reads SGHRS; CDR2 reads YFSETQ. The J segment lost 3 bases and the V segment lost 3 bases, leaving 5 bases of the junction unmatched. The CDR3 loop spans 14 amino acids. CDR3 sequence reads: CASSWGTGDYEQYF. CDR3 DNA: TGCGCCAGCAGCTGGGGGACAGGCGACTACGAGCAGTACTTC.

This clone was seen a single time. The chain employs TRBV27 and TRBJ2-7; 9 nucleotides align to TRBD1. This CDR3 has 13 amino acids. CDR1 MNHEY and CDR2 SMNVEV come from the germline V gene (reference sequence). The V gene end was trimmed by 5 bases and the J gene end by 5 bases; junction bases not matched to a gene: 4. DNA for the CDR3: TGTGCCAGCAGTCGGGACAGGGTCCACGAGCAGTACTTC. Its translation: CASSRDRVHEQYF.

V usage is TRBV11-2 and J usage is TRBJ2-1; D not certain. The CDR3 runs 15 residues. From germline, CDR1 is SGHAT and CDR2 FQNNGV. V lost 3 bases, J lost 8 bases, and 17 bases lay in between. This CDR3 is CASSFDGRSQDEQFF. In DNA, the CDR3 is TGTGCCAGCAGCTTCGACGGACGATCCCAGGATGAGCAGTTCTTC.

The chain employs TRBV29-1 and TRBJ2-3; D is uncertain. V was shortened by 7 bases and J by 2 bases, with 7 bases between the two germline ends. The germline V gene encodes CDR1 SQVTM and CDR2 ANQGSEA. The CDR3 spans 11 residues. This CDR3 is CSGVYTDTQYF. The CDR3 region has the DNA TGCAGCGGGGTGTACACAGATACGCAGTATTTT.

V usage is TRBV28 and J usage is TRBJ2-5, with 8 bases aligning to TRBD2. The CDR3 loop spans 13 amino acids. Germline-derived CDR1 and CDR2 are MDHEN and SYDVKM. V trimming: 4 bases; J trimming: 3 bases; junction bases outside the gene matches: 1. CDR3 nucleotides: TGTGCCAGCAGTTCAGCGGGAGAAGAGACCCAGTACTTC. It encodes CASSSAGEETQYF.

The chain links TRBV10-2 to TRBJ2-7; the D gene could be TRBD1 or TRBD2 (7 bases each). V was pared by 1 base and J by 5 bases, with 12 bases between. In germline, CDR1 is WSHSY, CDR2 SAAADI. The CDR3 consists of 14 residues. Written as DNA, the CDR3 is TGCGCCAGCAGTGAGTGGGAGGGGGCCCACGAGCAGTACTTC. Its translation: CASSEWEGAHEQYF.

This chain connects TRBV29-1 to TRBJ2-1; 9 nucleotides agree with TRBD2. Losses at the gene ends were 6 bases for V and 3 bases for J; bases not matched to a gene: 9. The germline V gene encodes CDR1 SQVTM and CDR2 ANQGSEA. The CDR3 runs 15 residues. The CDR3 DNA reads as TGCAGCGTCCGAGGGCGGGAGGGCCTCTACAATGAGCAGTTCTTC. This translates into CSVRGREGLYNEQFF.